This is a list of T cell receptor beta chains from one sample in a study. TCRdb reanalysed the 5' RACE reads using MiXCR and keeps one entry per CDR3 protein. The data show roughly 5,300 distinct CDR3 sequences, 45% to 60% seen once. The sequenced sample consisted of memory CD4+ T cells sorted from blood. Receptors originate from a female donor with breast cancer. Each CDR3 is given with its conserved first and last residue. D genes are given only for firm matches. Some rows mark clone size as missing; the rest say once, few, many or name a class of expanded clone.

v_call,j_call,d_call,clone_size,cdr3_aa,cdr3_nt
TRBV29-1,TRBJ2-7,TRBD1,.,CSVGDRGLYEQYF,TGCAGCGTTGGGGACAGGGGGCTCTACGAGCAGTACTTC
TRBV4-1,TRBJ1-2,TRBD1,few,CASSQTGVPGVYTF,TGCGCCAGCAGCCAAACAGGGGTCCCCGGCGTCTACACCTTC
TRBV6-2/TRBV6-3,TRBJ2-7,.,.,CASTDPNRHEQYF,TGTGCCAGCACGGACCCCAACCGGCACGAGCAGTACTTC
TRBV4-2,TRBJ1-2,TRBD1,once,CASSFNTGQGIYGYTF,TGTGCCAGCAGCTTCAATACGGGACAGGGAATATATGGCTACACCTTC
TRBV20-1,TRBJ2-5,.,.,CSARDPVQGAQYF,TGCAGTGCTAGAGATCCGGTCCAAGGGGCCCAGTACTTC
TRBV20-1,TRBJ2-3,.,.,CSARDSARSADTQYF,TGCAGTGCTAGAGATTCAGCTCGCTCGGCAGATACGCAGTATTTT
TRBV5-1,TRBJ2-1,TRBD2,medium-sized,CASSRTSGGGYNEQFF,TGCGCCAGCAGCCGCACTAGCGGGGGGGGGTACAATGAGCAGTTCTTC
TRBV20-1,TRBJ1-2,TRBD1,.,CSARAPGQGSGYTF,TGCAGTGCTAGAGCCCCGGGACAGGGTAGTGGCTACACCTTC
TRBV6-6,TRBJ1-5,TRBD1,few,CASSYRQGIFEPQHF,TGTGCCAGCAGTTACCGACAGGGGATTTTTGAGCCCCAGCATTTT
TRBV12-3/TRBV12-4,TRBJ2-1,.,.,CASKPGQLFNEQFF,TGTGCCAGCAAACCGGGACAACTCTTCAATGAGCAGTTCTTC
TRBV6-5,TRBJ1-6,TRBD1,.,CASRTNTGVGSPLHF,TGTGCCAGCAGGACCAATACAGGGGTGGGATCACCCCTCCACTTT
TRBV5-1,TRBJ1-2,TRBD1,few,CASSSQLTGRGGYTF,TGCGCCAGCAGCTCGCAATTGACAGGGCGTGGAGGCTACACCTTC
TRBV7-8,TRBJ1-3,.,.,CASSLVRSTIYF,TGTGCCAGCAGCTTAGTTCGCTCCACCATATATTTT
TRBV12-3/TRBV12-4,TRBJ2-3,TRBD2,medium-sized,CASSYGGLAGGTDTQYF,TGTGCCAGCAGTTACGGAGGGCTAGCGGGGGGCACAGATACGCAGTATTTT
TRBV7-3,TRBJ1-5,.,few,CASSEGGTGQPQHF,TGTGCCAGCAGTGAAGGCGGGACGGGCCAGCCCCAGCATTTT
TRBV20-1,TRBJ1-1,TRBD1,once,CSAYRGGNTEAFF,TGCAGTGCTTACAGGGGAGGGAACACTGAAGCTTTCTTT
TRBV6-1,TRBJ1-2,.,.,CASTARTAVYGYTF,TGTGCCAGCACCGCCCGGACTGCCGTCTATGGCTACACCTTC
TRBV20-1,TRBJ2-7,TRBD2,.,CSAKSLRSSGNDEQYF,TGCAGTGCTAAATCCCTTCGGAGTAGCGGGAACGACGAGCAGTACTTC
TRBV6-1,TRBJ2-5,TRBD2,.,CASSVGLAGGHETQYF,TGTGCCAGCAGTGTAGGACTAGCGGGGGGTCATGAGACCCAGTACTTC
TRBV20-1,TRBJ2-1,.,.,CSARRKWETYNEQFF,TGCAGTGCTAGAAGGAAATGGGAAACATACAATGAGCAGTTCTTC
TRBV2,TRBJ2-3,TRBD2,.,CASSPSASGNTDTQYF,TGTGCCAGCAGCCCTAGTGCTAGCGGGAACACAGATACGCAGTATTTT
TRBV2,TRBJ2-3,TRBD1,.,CASSNAGQGFDTQYF,TGTGCCAGCAGTAACGCGGGACAGGGTTTTGATACGCAGTATTTT
TRBV15,TRBJ1-5,.,.,CATSGSGTLIYSNQPQHF,TGTGCCACCAGCGGAAGCGGGACACTAATTTATAGCAATCAGCCCCAGCATTTT
TRBV5-1,TRBJ1-1,.,few,CASSLAPGNTEAFF,TGCGCCAGCAGCTTGGCCCCAGGCAACACTGAAGCTTTCTTT
TRBV12-3/TRBV12-4,TRBJ1-6,TRBD1,once,CASSHRGRYDSPLHF,TGTGCCAGCAGCCACAGGGGGCGTTACGATTCACCCCTCCACTTT
TRBV6-6,TRBJ1-4,.,.,CASRTGGYELFF,TGTGCCAGCAGGACAGGTGGATATGAACTGTTTTTT
TRBV11-2,TRBJ2-7,.,once,CASSSLTVSYEQYF,TGTGCCAGCAGCAGCTTGACAGTCTCCTACGAGCAGTACTTC
TRBV5-1,TRBJ2-1,TRBD2,.,CASSNRTSGGKQFF,TGCGCCAGCAGCAATAGGACTAGCGGGGGGAAGCAGTTCTTC
TRBV20-1,TRBJ2-5,.,.,CSASSRGAMAETQYF,TGCAGTGCTAGTAGCCGGGGTGCGATGGCGGAGACCCAGTACTTC
TRBV19,TRBJ2-5,.,.,CASSIGWRGGKTQYF,TGTGCCAGTAGTATAGGTTGGCGGGGTGGGAAGACCCAGTACTTC
TRBV6-2/TRBV6-3,TRBJ2-3,.,.,CASSYRRGALTDTQYF,TGTGCCAGCAGTTACCGGCGAGGGGCCCTCACAGATACGCAGTATTTT
TRBV28,TRBJ2-7,.,.,CASRAEEQYF,TGTGCCAGCAGAGCGGAAGAGCAGTACTTC
TRBV4-1,TRBJ2-1,TRBD2,.,CASSQASSPGRGGFEQFF,TGCGCCAGCAGCCAAGCATCCTCCCCGGGGCGGGGGGGATTTGAGCAGTTCTTC
TRBV6-5,TRBJ1-5,TRBD1,few,CASTSGQGQPQHF,TGTGCCAGCACCTCGGGACAGGGTCAGCCCCAGCATTTT
TRBV3-1,TRBJ2-2,.,.,CASSQAPPELFF,TGTGCCAGCAGCCAAGCCCCCCCAGAGCTGTTTTTT
TRBV15,TRBJ1-5,.,.,CATSRRGLDSNQPQHF,TGTGCCACCAGCAGGAGAGGCCTGGATAGCAATCAGCCCCAGCATTTT
TRBV5-1,TRBJ2-5,.,.,CASSWRDSGETQYF,TGCGCCAGCAGCTGGCGAGATTCCGGGGAGACCCAGTACTTC
TRBV7-2,TRBJ2-7,TRBD2,.,CASSLGGLAVSSYEQYF,TGTGCCAGCAGCTTAGGGGGACTAGCGGTAAGCTCCTACGAGCAGTACTTC
TRBV7-9,TRBJ2-5,TRBD2,.,CASSRGLAFETQYF,TGTGCCAGCAGCCGGGGACTAGCGTTTGAGACCCAGTACTTC
TRBV6-6,TRBJ2-7,TRBD1,few,CASSYGTGVYEQYF,TGTGCCAGCAGTTACGGGACAGGAGTATACGAGCAGTACTTC
TRBV5-1,TRBJ1-2,.,.,CASSARDYGYTF,TGCGCCAGCAGCGCCAGGGACTATGGCTACACCTTC
TRBV20-1,TRBJ2-5,.,few,CSARDSGGQETQYF,TGCAGTGCTAGAGATAGTGGAGGCCAAGAGACCCAGTACTTC
TRBV20-1,TRBJ1-5,.,.,CSANHDSLFQPQHF,TGCAGTGCCAACCACGACAGTCTTTTTCAGCCCCAGCATTTT
TRBV20-1,TRBJ1-1,.,.,CSASRAGEAFF,TGCAGTGCTAGTCGGGCAGGTGAAGCTTTCTTT
TRBV10-3,TRBJ2-7,TRBD1,.,CAISRDRLGEQYF,TGTGCCATCAGCCGGGACAGGCTTGGCGAGCAGTACTTC
TRBV20-1,TRBJ1-5,.,few,CSASDNQPQHF,TGCAGTGCTTCCGACAATCAGCCCCAGCATTTT
TRBV7-9,TRBJ2-2,TRBD1,once,CATRGTGNTGELFF,TGTGCCACACGGGGGACAGGAAACACCGGGGAGCTGTTTTTT
TRBV11-2,TRBJ2-5,.,few,CASSPRPQETQYF,TGTGCCAGCAGCCCCCGGCCGCAAGAGACCCAGTACTTC
TRBV27,TRBJ2-5,.,.,CASSLRVGETQYF,TGTGCCAGCAGTTTACGGGTTGGGGAGACCCAGTACTTC
TRBV6-1,TRBJ2-1,TRBD1,.,CASSAGQGSNEQFF,TGTGCCAGCAGTGCGGGACAGGGATCCAATGAGCAGTTCTTC
TRBV5-1,TRBJ1-4,TRBD1,.,CASSFAWTGVNEKLFF,TGCGCCAGCAGCTTTGCATGGACAGGGGTGAATGAAAAACTGTTTTTT
TRBV20-1,TRBJ2-5,.,.,CSAEIRGGGQETQYF,TGCAGTGCTGAGATTCGTGGGGGCGGTCAGGAGACCCAGTACTTC
TRBV10-1,TRBJ2-1,TRBD2,few,CASSPSGAYNEQFF,TGCGCCAGCAGTCCTAGCGGGGCATACAATGAGCAGTTCTTC
TRBV5-6,TRBJ1-6,.,.,CASSSGVESPLHF,TGTGCCAGCAGCTCGGGGGTGGAATCACCCCTCCACTTT
TRBV12-3/TRBV12-4,TRBJ2-1,TRBD2,few,CASSHSGGAGNEQFF,TGTGCCAGCAGTCATAGCGGGGGGGCCGGGAATGAGCAGTTCTTC
TRBV7-8,TRBJ2-2,TRBD2,.,CAGSRGLALNTGELFF,TGTGCCGGCAGCCGGGGACTAGCGCTTAACACCGGGGAGCTGTTTTTT
TRBV4-2,TRBJ2-2,TRBD2,.,CASSQGGLAGDFGELFF,TGTGCCAGCAGCCAAGGGGGACTAGCGGGAGACTTCGGGGAGCTGTTTTTT